One sample yielded the 26 T cell receptor beta chains listed below, sequenced in a study of breast tumors, draining lymph nodes, adjacent tissues (dated by TCRdb to the mid-2010s). Lymph node samples were obtained from the axillary draining lymph nodes of breast cancer patients. Libraries were prepared through multiplex PCR. TCRdb shows the sequencer as Illumina HiSeq 2000. TCRdb handled the public reads itself, with Q25 trimming in fastp and clone calling in MiXCR, and kept productive beta chains. For every CDR3 protein sequence, its rows merge into one entry that carries the most common genes and DNA. The sample table lists roughly 260,000 distinct CDR3 sequences, roughly 31% of them with a count of one. The ten largest clonotypes hold more than 0.95% of the sample. The sample comprised axillary lymph node tissue. The receptors derive from a female donor with breast cancer. Some clones in this sample may be carry-over from other donors' samples.

This clonotype was seen many times. The chain is built from TRBV5-6 and TRBJ2-1, with 10 bases fitting TRBD2. The CDR3 totals 13 residues. Germline assignment: CDR1 SGHDT and CDR2 YYEEEE. The V and J ends lost 4 bases and 15 bases, in that order; junction bases with no gene match: 10. CDR3 residues: CASSLRLAGVLFF. In nucleotides, the CDR3 is TGTGCCAGCAGCCTACGGCTAGCGGGAGTTCTGTTCTTC.

The chain carries TRBV7-2 and TRBJ2-2; TRBD2 matches 7 bases. The CDR3 has 13 residues. Germline CDR1 and CDR2: SGHTA and FQGNSA. Losses at the gene ends were 4 bases for V and 7 bases for J; bases not matched to a gene: 3. Here the CDR3 reads CASSYWTSGELFF. CDR3 bases: TGTGCCAGCAGCTACTGGACTAGCGGGGAGCTGTTTTTT.

The gene calls are TRBV7-2 and TRBJ2-2; tentative D call: TRBD1 (5 bases). Trimming stripped 4 bases from V and 0 bases from J, with 12 bases between. The CDR3 sequence is 16 residues long. Germline assignment: CDR1 SGHTA and CDR2 FQGNSA. CDR3 nucleotides: TGTGCCAGCAGCTATCAGGGCTGTGCGAACACCGGGGAGCTGTTTTTT. The encoded protein is CASSYQGCANTGELFF.

CDR3 sequence (DNA): TGTGCCAGCAGTTACTCGTCACGGGGCGGGAGGGCAACTAATGAAAAACTGTTTTTT. Translation: CASSYSSRGGRATNEKLFF. The genes are TRBV6-2 or TRBV6-3 and TRBJ1-4; the D gene is possibly TRBD1 (5 bases). V was trimmed by 0 bases and J by 0 bases, leaving 17 bases between them. The CDR3 consists of 19 residues. Germline CDR1 is MNHEY and CDR2 is SVGEGT.

Turning to this clonotype: An end of the junction does not agree with germline; a read error may underlie this. The chain uses TRBV3-1 and TRBJ2-5; TRBD1 or TRBD2 may be the D gene (5 bases each). The CDR3 extends over 15 amino acids. Germline CDR1 reads LGHDT; CDR2 reads YNNKEL (reference sequence). In DNA, the CDR3 is TGTGCCAGCAGCCAAGTTGTGGGACCCCAAGGGACCCAGTACTTC. Translating it yields CASSQVVGPQGTQYF.

This clonotype showed up many times. The rearrangement uses TRBV4-1 and TRBJ2-7; 7 bases fit TRBD2. The CDR3 is made up of 18 amino acids. Germline V gene data show CDR1 as MGHRA and CDR2 as YSYEKL. V shed 4 bases and J 11 bases; nucleotides not matched to a gene: 26. The DNA for the CDR3 is TGCGCCAGCAGCCCATACACAGCCGGTGGTAGCGGGTTGTCCACGGAGTACTTC. It yields the protein CASSPYTAGGSGLSTEYF.

This clonotype was counted at least ten times. The chain links TRBV5-1 to TRBJ2-7; D may be TRBD1 (6 bases). The CDR3 is 14 amino acids. Germline-derived CDR1 and CDR2 are SGHRS and YFSETQ. Trimming pared 4 bases from V and 2 bases from J, leaving 13 bases between. In nucleotides, the CDR3 is TGCGCCAGCAGCGAAGACAGGCAAACCTACGAGCAGTACTTC. Its protein product is CASSEDRQTYEQYF.

This clonotype was observed many times. The chain employs TRBV6-6 and TRBJ1-5; TRBD1 might be the D (5 bases). Trimming stripped 5 bases from V and 5 bases from J, with 13 bases between. The CDR3 is 14 amino acids. Germline V CDR1 and CDR2: MNHNY, SVGAGI (reference sequence). For the CDR3, the DNA is TGTGCCAGCAGTCAACGGGGAGGGGATCAGCCCCAGCATTTT. Translated, it gives CASSQRGGDQPQHF.

The sample holds many counts of this clonotype. The gene calls are TRBV20-1 and TRBJ2-3; possibly TRBD1 for D (7 bases). Deletions cut 5 bases from V and 8 bases from J, with 20 bases between. CDR1 DFQATT and CDR2 SNEGSKA come from the germline V gene (reference sequence). This CDR3 comprises 14 residues. The DNA of the CDR3 is TGCAGTGCTCCCCCGGGAGACCCAGGGGGTACGCAGTATTTT. The encoded protein is CSAPPGDPGGTQYF.

Notes on this clonotype: This clone may be a read error of a much larger clone one base away. This sequence joins TRBV20-1 and TRBJ2-7, with TRBD1 matching 8 bases. Trimming at V came to 5 bases and at J to 6 bases, leaving 12 bases not matched to a gene. In germline, CDR1 is DFQATT, CDR2 SNEGSKA (reference sequence). The CDR3 sequence is 14 residues long. The CDR3, as DNA: TGCAGTGCTCGGAAGACAGGGGAGGACTCCGAGCAGTACTTC. Its protein is CSARKTGEDSEQYF.

This clonotype was picked up a small number of times. The J gene is TRBJ2-7, the V gene TRBV27; 7 bases map to TRBD2. The CDR3 length is 15 residues. Germline V CDR1 and CDR2: MNHEY, SMNVEV (reference sequence). V shed 0 bases, J shed 6 bases, and the junction held 8 bases outside the gene matches. CDR3 sequence (DNA): TGTGCCAGCAGTTTATCCCCTAGCGGCCCTCTCGAGCAGTACTTC. The encoded protein is CASSLSPSGPLEQYF.

This clonotype was observed at least ten times. The chain uses TRBV7-8 and TRBJ2-3; 10 positions match TRBD2. CDR1 and CDR2 from the germline V gene are SGHVS and FQNEAQ. V lost 5 bases and J lost 0; bases outside the gene matches: 5. This CDR3 spans 16 amino acids. CDR3 sequence: CASSITSGASTDTQYF. CDR3 bases: TGTGCCAGCAGCATCACTAGCGGGGCTAGCACAGATACGCAGTATTTT.

This clonotype was found many times. The chain couples TRBV2 to TRBJ1-2; D ambiguous. The V and J ends lost 1 base and 9 bases respectively, with 9 bases between them. The CDR3 is 12 amino acids. From germline, CDR1 is SNHLY and CDR2 FYNNEI. CDR3 sequence reads: CASSEGFSSYTF. DNA for the CDR3: TGTGCCAGCAGTGAAGGTTTCAGTAGCTACACCTTC. The full variable domain, completed using reference TRBV2 and TRBJ1-2, is EPEVTQTPSHQVTQMGQEVILRCVPISNHLYFYWYRQILGQKVEFLVSFYNNEISEKSEIFDDQFSVERPDGSNFTLKIRSTKLEDSAMYFCASSEGFSSYTFGSGTRLTVV.

This chain uses TRBV6-6 with TRBJ2-5; the match to TRBD1 covers 8 bases. CDR1 is MNHNY and CDR2 is SVGAGI in the germline V gene (reference sequence). The V and J ends lost 5 bases and 6 bases, in that order; junction bases with no gene match: 11. This CDR3 is built from 15 residues. CDR3 sequence (DNA): TGTGCCAGCAGTCACCCCCCGGACAGGGCAAAGACCCAGTACTTC. It yields the protein CASSHPPDRAKTQYF.

This clonotype has ten or more counts. The chain is built from TRBV5-1 and TRBJ2-5, with TRBD1 matching 7 bases. V was clipped by 4 bases and J by 0 bases; unmatched bases: 6. From germline, CDR1 is SGHRS and CDR2 YFSETQ. The CDR3 is made up of 15 amino acids. The DNA for the CDR3 is TGCGCCAGCAGCCAAACGGGACAGTACCAAGAGACCCAGTACTTC. Translated, it gives CASSQTGQYQETQYF.

This clonotype was detected once. Since a much larger clone is just one base distant, this may be a read error. The chain recombines TRBV4-2 with TRBJ2-1; D call uncertain. Trimming removed 3 bases at V and 0 bases at J, with 12 bases between. The CDR3 consists of 16 residues. Germline CDR1 is LGHNA and CDR2 is YNFKEQ. CDR3 sequence reads: CASSHDYPSSYNEQFF. The CDR3 DNA sequence: TGTGCCAGCAGCCACGATTACCCGAGCTCCTACAATGAGCAGTTCTTC.

The sample holds many counts of this clonotype. The chain uses TRBV10-3 and TRBJ2-2; D unclear. Trimming stripped 0 bases from V and 6 bases from J, with 8 bases between. This CDR3 is built from 14 residues. CDR1 and CDR2 from the germline V gene are ENHRY and SYGVKD. In nucleotides, the CDR3 is TGTGCCATCAGTGAGTCCGGACCCCCCGGGGAGCTGTTTTTT. The encoded protein is CAISESGPPGELFF.

Ten or more counts support this clonotype. The chain combines TRBV5-5 with TRBJ2-7; TRBD1 or TRBD2 may be the D gene (6 bases each). Germline loops: CDR1 SGHKS, CDR2 YYEKEE (reference sequence). V lost 2 bases and J 5 bases, leaving 11 bases between the germline ends. The CDR3 runs 13 residues. The CDR3 nucleotides read TGTGCCAGCAGCTTAAGGGGGGCCGACGAGCAGTACTTC. It specifies CASSLRGADEQYF.

This clonotype was seen ten or more times. The chain couples TRBV20-1 to TRBJ1-5; D may be TRBD1 (6 bases). Per the germline V gene, CDR1 is DFQATT and CDR2 is SNEGSKA (reference sequence). V was shortened by 3 bases and J by 2 bases, with 17 bases between the two germline ends. This CDR3 contains 16 residues. CDR3 sequence reads: CSASGTGRFGNQPQHF. DNA of the CDR3: TGCAGTGCTAGCGGAACAGGGCGGTTCGGCAATCAGCCCCAGCATTTT.

This clonotype came up many times. V and J are TRBV19 and TRBJ2-3; tentatively, D is TRBD2 (6 bases). Germline CDR1 reads LNHDA; CDR2 reads SQIVND (reference sequence). V lost 3 bases and J 4 bases, leaving 11 bases between the germline ends. CDR3 length equals 14 residues. The CDR3 reads CASSMQGGADTQYF. The CDR3 bases are TGTGCCAGTAGTATGCAGGGAGGCGCAGATACGCAGTATTTT.

This clonotype was seen ten or more times. The chain is built from TRBV20-1 and TRBJ2-1; TRBD1 matches 9 bases. The CDR3 sequence is 16 residues long. The ends lost 3 bases at V and 5 bases at J; junction bases unmatched: 11. CDR1 DFQATT and CDR2 SNEGSKA come from the germline V gene (reference sequence). The CDR3 loop reads CSARNPRQGGDNEQFF. CDR3 nucleotide sequence: TGCAGTGCTAGGAACCCCCGACAGGGGGGGGACAATGAGCAGTTCTTC.

This clonotype was recorded only once. Sequence at one end of the junction differs from germline and may be a read error. The chain combines TRBV28 with TRBJ1-5, with D hard to call. Germline CDR1 reads MDHEN; CDR2 reads SYDVKM. The CDR3 consists of 15 residues. The CDR3 DNA sequence: TGTGCCTGCACCTTAGGACTCTATAGCAATCAGCCCCGGCATTTT. Translation gives CACTLGLYSNQPRHF. Variable domain in full (rest from reference TRBV28 and TRBJ1-5): DVKVTQSSRYLVKRTGEKVFLECVQDMDHENMFWYRQDPGLGLRLIYFSYDVKMKEKGDIPEGYSVSREKKERFSLILESASTNQTSMYLCACTLGLYSNQPRHFGDGTRLSIL.

A few counts support this clonotype. The J gene is TRBJ2-7, the V gene TRBV20-1, with 8 bases lining up with TRBD2. The CDR3 spans 16 residues. V shed 0 bases and J 7 bases; nucleotides not matched to a gene: 14. Germline CDR1 and CDR2: DFQATT and SNEGSKA (reference sequence). The CDR3 here is CSARDMGAGAPGEQYF. The DNA for the CDR3 is TGCAGTGCTAGAGATATGGGAGCGGGAGCGCCGGGAGAGCAGTACTTC.

This clonotype was seen at least ten times. The chain is built from TRBV15 and TRBJ1-2; D is uncertain. With 0 bases removed from V and 8 bases from J, the gap between germline ends came to 13 bases. The CDR3 extends over 14 amino acids. CDR1 and CDR2 (germline): LNHNV, YYDKDF (reference sequence). The CDR3: CATSRDKGIGGYTF. CDR3 nucleotide sequence: TGTGCCACCAGCAGAGATAAAGGGATAGGAGGCTACACCTTC. Filled out from reference TRBV15 and TRBJ1-2, the complete variable domain reads DAMVIQNPRYQVTQFGKPVTLSCSQTLNHNVMYWYQQKSSQAPKLLFHYYDKDFNNEADTPDNFQSRRPNTSFCFLDIRSPGLGDTAMYLCATSRDKGIGGYTFGSGTRLTVV.

This clonotype was detected ten times or more. This CDR3 is CASSPSWAGGLDTGELFF. Written as DNA, the CDR3 is TGTGCCAGCAGCCCTTCGTGGGCCGGCGGCCTGGACACCGGGGAGCTGTTTTTT. J is TRBJ2-2 and V is TRBV9; unclear D gene. Trimming stripped 4 bases from V and 3 bases from J, with 22 bases between. The germline CDR1 and CDR2 sequences are SGDLS and YYNGEE. The CDR3 consists of 18 residues.

This clonotype was seen once. It is likely a read error, because the conserved phenylalanine at the end of the CDR3 is missing. The chain joins TRBV7-2 to TRBJ2-5, with D perhaps TRBD2 (5 bases). The CDR3 consists of 14 residues. The V gene's germline CDR1 is SGHTA and CDR2 FQGNSA. V was pared by 0 bases and J by 4 bases, with 9 bases between. This CDR3 reads CASSLASEGETQYL. CDR3 nucleotide sequence: TGTGCCAGCAGCTTAGCTAGCGAGGGAGAGACCCAGTACCTC.